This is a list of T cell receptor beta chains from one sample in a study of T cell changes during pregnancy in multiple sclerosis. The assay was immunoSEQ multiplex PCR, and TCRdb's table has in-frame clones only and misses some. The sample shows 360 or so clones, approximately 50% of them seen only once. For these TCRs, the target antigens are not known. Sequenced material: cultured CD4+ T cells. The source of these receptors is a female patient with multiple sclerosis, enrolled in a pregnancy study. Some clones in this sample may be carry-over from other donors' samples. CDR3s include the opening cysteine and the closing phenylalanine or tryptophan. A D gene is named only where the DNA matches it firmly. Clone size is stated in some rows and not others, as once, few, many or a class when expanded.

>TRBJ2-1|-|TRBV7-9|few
CASSSLNEQFF
TGTGCCAGCAGCTCTCTCAATGAGCAGTTCTTC
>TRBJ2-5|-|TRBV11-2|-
CASSVGGGGRETQYF
TGTGCCAGCAGCGTCGGAGGAGGGGGTCGGGAGACCCAGTACTTC
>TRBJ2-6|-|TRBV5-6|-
CASIQSNSHKSGQRLTF
TGTGCCAGCATACAGAGCAATAGTCACAAGTCGGGCCAACGTCTGACTTTC
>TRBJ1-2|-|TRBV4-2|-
CARFRVMLRKTYGYTF
TGTGCCAGATTCCGGGTAATGTTGAGAAAGACCTATGGCTACACCTTC
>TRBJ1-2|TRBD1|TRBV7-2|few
CASSWPRDRGRVVYGYTF
TGTGCCAGCAGCTGGCCCCGGGACAGGGGGCGGGTTGTCTATGGCTACACCTTC
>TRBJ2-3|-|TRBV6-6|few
CASSYVSATDTQYF
TGTGCCAGCAGTTACGTATCCGCCACAGATACGCAGTATTTT
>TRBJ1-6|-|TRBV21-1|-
CASRLHIHHNSPLHF
TGTGCCAGCAGGCTACACATACATCATAATTCACCCCTCCACTTT
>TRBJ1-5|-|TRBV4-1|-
CASSQIIGQPQHF
TGCGCCAGCAGCCAAATTATCGGTCAGCCCCAGCATTTT
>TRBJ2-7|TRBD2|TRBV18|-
CASSLTSGGAGEQYF
TGTGCCAGCTCACTAACTAGCGGGGGGGCCGGCGAGCAGTACTTC
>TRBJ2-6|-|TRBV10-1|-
CASSMIAQSRANVLTF
TGCGCCAGCAGTATGATCGCACAAAGTCGGGCCAACGTCCTGACTTTC
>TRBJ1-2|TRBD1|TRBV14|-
CASSPLGTTGTNYGYTF
TGTGCCAGCAGCCCCCTTGGTACGACAGGGACTAACTATGGCTACACCTTC
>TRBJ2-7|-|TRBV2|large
CASSREPTKGYF
TGTGCCAGCAGTCGGGAGCCCACAAAAGGGTACTTC
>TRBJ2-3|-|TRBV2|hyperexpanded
CASSAFGSTDTQYF
TGTGCCAGCAGTGCTTTCGGGTCCACAGATACGCAGTATTTT
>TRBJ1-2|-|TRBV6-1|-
CASSVRVSYGYTF
TGTGCCAGCAGTGTCAGGGTGTCCTATGGCTACACCTTC
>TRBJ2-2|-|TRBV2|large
CASSEGSAGMITGELFF
TGTGCCAGCAGTGAGGGTTCGGCGGGTATGATCACCGGGGAGCTGTTTTTT
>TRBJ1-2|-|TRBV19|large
CASTDRTVNYGYTF
TGTGCCAGTACCGATAGGACAGTTAACTATGGCTACACCTTC
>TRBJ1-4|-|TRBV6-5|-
CASSYRRRGSEKLFF
TGTGCCAGCAGTTACCGCCGCAGGGGAAGTGAAAAACTGTTTTTT
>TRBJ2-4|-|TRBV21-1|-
CASRPHLATARKNIQYF
TGTGCCAGCAGGCCTCATCTAGCTACAGCAAGAAAAAACATTCAGTACTTC
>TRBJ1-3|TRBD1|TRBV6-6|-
CASSSGQAGNTIYF
TGTGCCAGCAGCTCCGGACAGGCTGGAAACACCATATATTTT
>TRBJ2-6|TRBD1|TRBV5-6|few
CASSLDTGAGANVLTF
TGTGCCAGCAGCTTAGACACAGGGGCTGGGGCCAACGTCCTGACTTTC
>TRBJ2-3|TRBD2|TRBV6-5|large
CATQAGVWDTQYF
TGTGCCACTCAAGCGGGAGTCTGGGATACGCAGTATTTT
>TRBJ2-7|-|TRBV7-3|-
CASSLMIGPGEQYF
TGTGCCAGCAGCTTAATGATCGGCCCGGGGGAGCAGTACTTC
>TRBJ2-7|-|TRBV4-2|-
CASSQVRGGTDPAGEQYF
TGTGCCAGCAGCCAAGTCAGGGGGGGGACAGACCCGGCAGGCGAGCAGTACTTC
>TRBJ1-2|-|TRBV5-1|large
CASRNSGDGYTF
TGCGCCAGCAGAAATAGCGGGGACGGCTACACCTTC
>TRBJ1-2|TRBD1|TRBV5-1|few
CASSPGQGITYGYTF
TGCGCCAGCAGCCCGGGACAGGGGATTACATATGGCTACACCTTC
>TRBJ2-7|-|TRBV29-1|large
CSVDWGKGLSYEQYF
TGCAGCGTCGACTGGGGGAAGGGTCTTTCCTACGAGCAGTACTTC
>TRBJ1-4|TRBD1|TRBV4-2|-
CASSPWTGGNLYEKLFF
TGTGCCAGCAGCCCCTGGACAGGGGGTAATTTGTATGAAAAACTGTTTTTT
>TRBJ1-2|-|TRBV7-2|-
CASSNSSRKTYGYTF
TGTGCCAGCAGCAATTCAAGCAGAAAGACCTATGGCTACACCTTC
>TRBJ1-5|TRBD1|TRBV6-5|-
CASSYSDRGQPQHF
TGTGCCAGCAGTTACTCCGACAGGGGTCAGCCCCAGCATTTT
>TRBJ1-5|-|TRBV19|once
CASSIFAQNNQPQHF
TGTGCCAGTAGTATTTTTGCTCAGAACAATCAGCCCCAGCATTTT
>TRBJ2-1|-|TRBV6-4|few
CASSDQYNEQFF
TGTGCCAGCAGTGACCAATACAATGAGCAGTTCTTC
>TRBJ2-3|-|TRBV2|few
CASNPTDTQYF
TGTGCCAGCAACCCGACAGATACGCAGTATTTT
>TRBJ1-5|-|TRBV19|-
CASRQTGGSNQPQHF
TGTGCCAGTAGGCAGACGGGGGGGAGCAATCAGCCCCAGCATTTT
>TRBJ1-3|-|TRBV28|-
CASTPPWGSGNTIYF
TGTGCCAGCACCCCGCCTTGGGGGTCTGGAAACACCATATATTTT
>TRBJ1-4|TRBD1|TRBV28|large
CASGGPGTANEKLFF
TGTGCCAGCGGAGGACCCGGGACAGCTAATGAAAAACTGTTTTTT
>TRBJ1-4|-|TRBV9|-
CASSVGVATNEKLFF
TGTGCCAGCAGCGTAGGAGTTGCAACTAATGAAAAACTGTTTTTT
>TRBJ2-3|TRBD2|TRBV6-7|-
CASSQALSGSTGTDTQYF
TGTGCCAGCAGTCAGGCCCTTAGCGGGAGTACAGGGACAGATACGCAGTATTTT
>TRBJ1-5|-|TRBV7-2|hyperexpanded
CASSLFGGVGQPQHF
TGTGCCAGCAGCTTATTTGGGGGTGTGGGTCAGCCCCAGCATTTT
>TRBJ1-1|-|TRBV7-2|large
CASSLSTGYTEAFF
TGTGCCAGCAGCTTATCGACAGGCTACACTGAAGCTTTCTTT
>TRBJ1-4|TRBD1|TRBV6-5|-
CASSYRPGGSEKLFF
TGTGCCAGCAGTTACCGCCCAGGGGGAAGTGAAAAACTGTTTTTT
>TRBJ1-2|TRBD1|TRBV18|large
CASSPRTGETYGYTF
TGTGCCAGCTCACCGCGGACAGGGGAAACCTATGGCTACACCTTC
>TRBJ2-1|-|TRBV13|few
CASSSSGQIYNEQFF
TGTGCCAGCAGCTCCTCCGGACAGATCTACAATGAGCAGTTCTTC